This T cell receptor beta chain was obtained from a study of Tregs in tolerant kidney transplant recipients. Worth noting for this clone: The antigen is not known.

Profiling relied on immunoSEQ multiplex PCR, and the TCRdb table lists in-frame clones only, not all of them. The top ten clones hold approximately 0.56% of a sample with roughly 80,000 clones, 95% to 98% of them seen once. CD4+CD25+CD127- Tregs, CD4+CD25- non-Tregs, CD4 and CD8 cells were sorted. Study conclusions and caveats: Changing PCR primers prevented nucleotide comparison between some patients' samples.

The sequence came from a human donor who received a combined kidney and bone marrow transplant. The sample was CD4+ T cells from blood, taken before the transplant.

The DNA of the CDR3 is TGCGCCAGCAGCCAACAAGGACTAGCCCACTACGAGCAGTACTTC. Its protein is CASSQQGLAHYEQYF. The chain joins TRBV4-1 to TRBJ2-7; 8 bases are shared with TRBD2. There are 15 residues in the CDR3. Trimming took 2 bases from V and 3 from J; bases not matched to a gene: 6. Germline CDR1 is MGHRA and CDR2 is YSYEKL.